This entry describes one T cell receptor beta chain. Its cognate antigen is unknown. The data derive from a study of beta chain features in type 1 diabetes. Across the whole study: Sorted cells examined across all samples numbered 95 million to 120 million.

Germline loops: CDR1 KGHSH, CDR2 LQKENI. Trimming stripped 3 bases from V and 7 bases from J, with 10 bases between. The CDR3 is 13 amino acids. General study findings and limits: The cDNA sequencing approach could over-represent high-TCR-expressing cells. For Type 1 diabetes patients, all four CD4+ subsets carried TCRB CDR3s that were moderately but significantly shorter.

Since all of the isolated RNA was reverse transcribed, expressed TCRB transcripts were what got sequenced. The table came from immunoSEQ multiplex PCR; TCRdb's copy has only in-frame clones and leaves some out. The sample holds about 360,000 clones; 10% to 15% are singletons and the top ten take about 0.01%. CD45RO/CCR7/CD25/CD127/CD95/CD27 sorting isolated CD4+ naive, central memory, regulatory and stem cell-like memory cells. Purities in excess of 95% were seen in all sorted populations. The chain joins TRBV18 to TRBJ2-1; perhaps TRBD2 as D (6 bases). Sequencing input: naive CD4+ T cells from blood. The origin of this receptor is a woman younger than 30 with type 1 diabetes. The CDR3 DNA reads TGTGCCAGCTCACCGGACTACTTAAATGAGCAGTTCTTC. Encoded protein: CASSPDYLNEQFF.